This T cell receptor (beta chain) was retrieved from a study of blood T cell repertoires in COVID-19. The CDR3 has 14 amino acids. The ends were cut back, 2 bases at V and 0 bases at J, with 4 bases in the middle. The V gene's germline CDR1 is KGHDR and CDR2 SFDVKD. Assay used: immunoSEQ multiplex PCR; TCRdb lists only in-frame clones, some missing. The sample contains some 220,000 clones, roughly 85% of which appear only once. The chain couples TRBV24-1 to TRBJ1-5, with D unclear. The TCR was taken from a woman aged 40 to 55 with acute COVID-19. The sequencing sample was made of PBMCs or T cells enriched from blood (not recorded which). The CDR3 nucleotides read TGTGCCACCAGTGATTCCAGTAGCAATCAGCCCCAGCATTTT. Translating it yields CATSDSSSNQPQHF.